These 25 T cell receptor beta chains originate from one sample sequenced in a study of blood T cell repertoires in COVID-19. The protocol was immunoSEQ multiplex PCR, while the TCRdb copy is restricted to in-frame clones and leaves out a portion. The sample yields under 200,000 clones, roughly 83% seen once. Sequenced input: PBMCs or T cells enriched from blood (not recorded which). The receptors were gathered from an older woman who had recovered from COVID-19.

In this sample, this clone turned up a few times. The chain combines TRBV2 with TRBJ2-7; D unclear. From germline, CDR1 is SNHLY and CDR2 FYNNEI. The CDR3 runs to 12 residues. Trimming left V 0 bases short and J 5 bases short, with 5 bases between. This CDR3 reads CASSEARNEQYF. The CDR3 region has the DNA TGTGCCAGCAGTGAAGCGAGGAACGAGCAGTACTTC.

This clone was seen just once. The gene calls are TRBV28 and TRBJ1-6; 11 nucleotides align to TRBD1. Germline V CDR1 and CDR2: MDHEN, SYDVKM. The CDR3 has 15 amino acids. The V gene end was trimmed by 6 bases and the J gene end by 8 bases; junction bases not matched to a gene: 6. Written as DNA, the CDR3 is TGTGCCAGCAGGGGACAGGGGGGTGATGATTCACCCCTCCACTTT. Translation gives CASRGQGGDDSPLHF.

The J gene is TRBJ2-5, the V gene TRBV30; 12 bases align to TRBD2. The CDR3 has 15 residues. The J segment lost 6 bases and the V segment lost 0 bases, leaving 5 bases of the junction unmatched. The germline gives CDR1 GTSNPN, CDR2 SVGIG (reference sequence). The CDR3 protein is CAWSVLTSGGKTQYF. CDR3 in DNA: TGTGCCTGGAGTGTACTGACTAGCGGGGGAAAGACCCAGTACTTC.

The sample holds a few counts of this clone. The chain has TRBV5-1 and TRBJ1-2, with TRBD1 as a possible D gene (6 bases). CDR3 size: 16 residues. Trimming took 0 bases from V and 7 from J, leaving 19 bases between them. Germline V lookup: CDR1 SGHRS, CDR2 YFSETQ. This CDR3 reads CASSLARGREEGGYTF. The CDR3 nucleotides read TGCGCCAGCAGCTTGGCCAGGGGCAGGGAAGAAGGTGGCTACACCTTC.

The genes are TRBV12-3 or TRBV12-4 and TRBJ2-7, with 8 bases fitting TRBD1. Losses at the gene ends were 4 bases for V and 5 bases for J; bases not matched to a gene: 4. This CDR3 has 13 amino acids. The CDR3 sequence is CASSSGTGDEQYF. CDR3 in DNA: TGTGCCAGCAGTTCCGGGACAGGAGACGAGCAGTACTTC.

The gene calls are TRBV5-1 and TRBJ2-1; 8 nucleotides agree with TRBD2. Germline V gene data show CDR1 as SGHRS and CDR2 as YFSETQ. The CDR3 is 15 amino acids. Germline trimming cut 2 bases from V and 6 bases from J; bases unmatched to any gene: 7. CDR3 region: CASSFSLAGPNEQFF. CDR3 DNA sequence: TGCGCCAGCAGCTTCTCCCTAGCGGGCCCCAATGAGCAGTTCTTC.

The chain carries TRBV4-2 and TRBJ2-1, with 7 bases aligning to TRBD2. CDR3 size: 15 residues. V dropped 0 bases and J dropped 8; count of bases not matched to a gene: 7. Germline CDR1 reads LGHNA; CDR2 reads YNFKEQ. The CDR3 loop reads CASSQDRGLGDEQFF. CDR3 sequence (DNA): TGTGCCAGCAGCCAAGATCGCGGACTAGGCGATGAGCAGTTCTTC.

The CDR3 DNA reads TGCGCCAGCAGCCAAGGAAGTTCTCCCGGGACAGGGTTAGAAAAACTGTTTTTT. Amino acid sequence: CASSQGSSPGTGLEKLFF. V usage is TRBV4-1 and J usage is TRBJ1-4; 9 nucleotides agree with TRBD1. Germline CDR1 MGHRA, CDR2 YSYEKL. With V trimmed by 1 base and J by 8 bases, 14 bases remained unmatched. This CDR3 contains 18 residues.

The chain joins TRBV10-2 to TRBJ2-3, with 12 bases matching TRBD2. The length of the CDR3 is 17 residues. CDR1 is WSHSY and CDR2 is SAAADI in the germline V gene. With 8 bases clipped from V and 7 bases from J, the junction kept 16 bases outside the gene matches. The CDR3 DNA follows: TGCGCCAGCTCTGGCTTGGCTAGCGGGAGGGCAGGGAATACGCAGTATTTT. It translates to CASSGLASGRAGNTQYF.

V is TRBV9 and J is TRBJ2-7; D is unclear. The V end lost 0 bases, the J end lost 2 bases, and 9 bases lay between the germline ends. The CDR3 is made up of 14 amino acids. The germline V gene has CDR1 SGDLS and CDR2 YYNGEE. CDR3 bases: TGTGCCAGCAGCGTAGGCCAGACAACCTACGAGCAGTACTTC. It encodes CASSVGQTTYEQYF. Full variable domain (remainder filled in from reference TRBV9 and TRBJ2-7): DSGVTQTPKHLITATGQRVTLRCSPRSGDLSVYWYQQSLDQGLQFLIQYYNGEERAKGNILERFSAQQFPDLHSELNLSSLELGDSALYFCASSVGQTTYEQYFGPGTRLTVT.

The chain uses TRBV30 and TRBJ2-7, with TRBD2 matching 13 bases. V lost 8 bases, J lost 5 bases, and 6 bases stayed unmatched. Germline V gene lookup returns CDR1 GTSNPN and CDR2 SVGIG (reference sequence). The CDR3 extends over 13 amino acids. The CDR3 nucleotides are TGTGCCGGAAGGACTAGCGGGGGCCACGAGCAGTACTTC. As protein: CAGRTSGGHEQYF.

The rearrangement joins TRBV27 to TRBJ1-2; maybe TRBD1 (5 bases). The V gene lost 5 bases and the J gene lost 0 bases, with 13 bases spanning the gap. The CDR3 is 15 amino acids. Germline values: CDR1 MNHEY, CDR2 SMNVEV (reference sequence). CDR3 protein: CASSLDSISNYGYTF. The CDR3 nucleotides read TGTGCCAGCAGTCTCGACAGCATATCTAACTATGGCTACACCTTC.

The chain combines TRBV25-1 with TRBJ1-1; 10 bases agree with TRBD1. The CDR3 is 14 amino acids. Germline V gene sequence: CDR1 MGHDK, CDR2 SYGVNS. With 6 bases clipped from V and 2 bases from J, the junction kept 3 bases outside the gene matches. Here the CDR3 reads CASSLTGGNTEAFF. The CDR3 nucleotides are TGTGCCAGCAGCCTGACAGGGGGCAACACTGAAGCTTTCTTT. Combining the CDR3 with reference TRBV25-1 and TRBJ1-1 gives the whole variable domain EADIYQTPRYLVIGTGKKITLECSQTMGHDKMYWYQQDPGMELHLIHYSYGVNSTEKGDLSSESTVSRIRTEHFPLTLESARPSHTSQYLCASSLTGGNTEAFFGQGTRLTVV.

This chain uses TRBV6-1 with TRBJ1-4; tentatively, D is TRBD1 (5 bases). CDR1 and CDR2 from the germline V gene are MNHNS and SASEGT. This CDR3 comprises 15 residues. Trimming cost V 0 bases and J 7 bases, with 12 bases left between them. CDR3 loop: CASSEANRPSEKLFF. The CDR3 coding sequence is TGTGCCAGCAGTGAAGCTAACAGGCCCTCTGAAAAACTGTTTTTT.

CDR3 loop: CASSLSGDGANVLTF. Here the CDR3 DNA reads TGCGCCAGCAGCTTGTCCGGGGATGGGGCCAACGTCCTGACTTTC. This chain links TRBV5-1 with TRBJ2-6; D is possibly TRBD2 (5 bases). The CDR3 spans 15 residues. V shed 1 base and J shed 3 bases, with 8 bases lying between them. Germline CDR1 is SGHRS and CDR2 is YFSETQ.

The J gene is TRBJ1-3, the V gene TRBV18; 9 nucleotides line up with TRBD1. Germline V gene lookup returns CDR1 KGHSH and CDR2 LQKENI. The V segment lost 3 bases and the J segment 2 bases; nucleotides outside the gene matches: 2. The CDR3 covers 15 residues. CDR3 nucleotide sequence: TGTGCCAGCTCACCGGACAGGGGCACTGGAAACACCATATATTTT. Its translation: CASSPDRGTGNTIYF.

The chain recombines TRBV5-1 with TRBJ1-3, with TRBD1 matching over 7 bases. The germline gives CDR1 SGHRS, CDR2 YFSETQ. This CDR3 contains 16 residues. After removal of 1 base from V and 0 bases from J, the junction contained 4 bases not matched to a gene. CDR3 nucleotide sequence: TGCGCCAGCAGCTTGTCCGGACAGGTCTCTGGAAACACCATATATTTT. It yields the protein CASSLSGQVSGNTIYF.

The chain joins TRBV5-4 to TRBJ1-2, with D possibly matching TRBD1 (6 bases). This CDR3 region has 15 residues. V was cut by 3 bases and J by 4 bases, with 16 bases left in between. Germline V gives CDR1 SGHNT, CDR2 YYREEE (reference sequence). CDR3 in DNA: TGTGCCAGCAGCTCAAGAAACAGGGATCGCTATGGCTACACCTTC. Its protein product is CASSSRNRDRYGYTF.

The chain uses TRBV5-5 and TRBJ2-7; 7 positions agree with TRBD1. The V gene's germline CDR1 is SGHKS and CDR2 YYEKEE (reference sequence). This CDR3 has 16 residues. Trimming removed 0 bases from V and 2 bases from J; junction bases left unmatched: 8. The DNA of the CDR3 is TGTGCCAGCAGCTTGGTTAGGGACAGCGTTACCTACGAGCAGTACTTC. Translation: CASSLVRDSVTYEQYF.

The J gene is TRBJ2-7, the V gene TRBV5-4; 13 nucleotides align to TRBD2. The V gene end was trimmed by 4 bases and the J gene end by 1 base; junction bases not matched to a gene: 5. This CDR3 is 16 amino acids long. Germline loops: CDR1 SGHNT, CDR2 YYREEE (reference sequence). The CDR3 DNA reads as TGTGCCAGCAGCCCCGGGACTAGCGGGGCTTCCTACGAGCAGTACTTC. It encodes CASSPGTSGASYEQYF.

The chain employs TRBV6-6 and TRBJ2-1; 10 bases match TRBD2. This CDR3 contains 16 residues. V was pared by 4 bases and J by 4 bases, with 7 bases of the junction left unmatched. Looked up from germline, CDR1 is MNHNY and CDR2 is SVGAGI (reference sequence). Written as DNA, the CDR3 is TGTGCCAGCAGTTCGACAACTAGCGGGGCATACAATGAGCAGTTCTTC. It specifies CASSSTTSGAYNEQFF.

The J gene is TRBJ1-4, the V gene TRBV5-6; D is undetermined. CDR3 length equals 15 residues. The V gene lost 0 bases and the J gene lost 0 bases, with 6 bases spanning the gap. CDR1 SGHDT and CDR2 YYEEEE come from the germline V gene. CDR3 protein: CASSLGQTTNEKLFF. The CDR3 coding sequence is TGTGCCAGCAGCTTGGGGCAGACAACTAATGAAAAACTGTTTTTT.

This clone has just one count. This chain uses TRBV19 with TRBJ1-4; TRBD1 might be the D (6 bases). Germline CDR1 LNHDA, CDR2 SQIVND (reference sequence). Trimming pared 1 base from V and 16 bases from J, leaving 13 bases between. There are 12 residues in the CDR3. In DNA form, the CDR3 reads TGTGCCAGTAGTATAGTGAACGGACAGAAGTTTTTT. Its protein is CASSIVNGQKFF.

This chain uses TRBV28 with TRBJ2-1; no clear D gene. This CDR3 has 15 residues. V gave up 4 bases and J gave up 7 bases, with 17 bases separating them. CDR1 and CDR2 (germline): MDHEN, SYDVKM. The CDR3 nucleotides are TGTGCCAGCAGTTCAATTGTCGACGGGTGGAATGAGCAGTTCTTC. Translation: CASSSIVDGWNEQFF.

The CDR3, as DNA: TGTGCCGCAGGCGGGAGGGCCAAGACCCAGTACTTC. Its translation: CAAGGRAKTQYF. The chain couples TRBV7-2 to TRBJ2-5; 9 bases map to TRBD2. This CDR3 comprises 12 residues. V trimming: 11 bases; J trimming: 6 bases; junction bases outside the gene matches: 7. CDR1 SGHTA and CDR2 FQGNSA come from the germline V gene.